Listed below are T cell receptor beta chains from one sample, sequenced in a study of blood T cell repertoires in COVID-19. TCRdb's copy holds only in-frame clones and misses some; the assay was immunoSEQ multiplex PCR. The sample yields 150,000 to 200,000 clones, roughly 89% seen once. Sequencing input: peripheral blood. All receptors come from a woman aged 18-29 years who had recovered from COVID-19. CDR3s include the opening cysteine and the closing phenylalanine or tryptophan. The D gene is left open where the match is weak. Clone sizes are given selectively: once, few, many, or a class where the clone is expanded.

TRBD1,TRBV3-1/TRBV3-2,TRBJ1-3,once,CASSPGQRYGNTIYF,TGTGCCAGCAGCCCGGGACAGCGGTATGGAAACACCATATATTTT
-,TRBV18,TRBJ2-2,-,CASSPLGQGGTGELFF,TGTGCCAGCTCTCCCCTCGGACAGGGAGGGACCGGGGAGCTGTTTTTT
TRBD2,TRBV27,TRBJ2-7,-,CASSFQLAGETYEQYF,TGTGCCAGCAGTTTCCAACTAGCGGGGGAGACCTACGAGCAGTACTTC
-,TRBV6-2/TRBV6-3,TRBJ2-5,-,CASSNGETQYF,TGTGCCAGCAGTAACGGGGAGACCCAGTACTTC
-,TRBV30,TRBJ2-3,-,CAWKGGSTDTQYF,TGTGCCTGGAAAGGCGGGAGCACAGATACGCAGTATTTT
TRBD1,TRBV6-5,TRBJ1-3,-,CASRGDRGPGNTIYF,TGTGCCAGCAGGGGGGACAGGGGCCCTGGAAACACCATATATTTT
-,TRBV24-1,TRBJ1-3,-,CATSDLWSGNTIYF,TGTGCCACCAGTGATTTGTGGAGTGGAAACACCATATATTTT
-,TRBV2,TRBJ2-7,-,CASSRGHSYEQYF,TGTGCCAGCAGCAGGGGACACTCCTACGAGCAGTACTTC
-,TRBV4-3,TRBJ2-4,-,CASSQGQELNIQYF,TGCGCCAGCAGCCAGGGGCAGGAGTTAAACATTCAGTACTTC
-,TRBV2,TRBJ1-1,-,CASSGEGGNTEAFF,TGTGCCAGCAGCGGCGAGGGCGGGAACACTGAAGCTTTCTTT
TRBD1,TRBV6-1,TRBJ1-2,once,CASSGTGTGGYQGYTF,TGTGCCAGCAGTGGAACCGGGACAGGGGGCTATCAAGGCTACACCTTC
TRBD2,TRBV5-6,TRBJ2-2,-,CASSLLAGGSGELFF,TGTGCCAGCAGCTTGTTAGCGGGGGGCTCCGGGGAGCTGTTTTTT
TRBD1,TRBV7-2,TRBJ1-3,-,CASSRRRQGSLYF,TGTGCCAGCAGCCGCCGCAGACAGGGATCGTTATATTTT
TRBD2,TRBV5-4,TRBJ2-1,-,CASRSTLAGGGKRYNEQFF,TGTGCCAGCAGATCGACACTAGCGGGGGGGGGAAAACGTTACAATGAGCAGTTCTTC
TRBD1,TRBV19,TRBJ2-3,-,CASGRQGSTDTQYF,TGTGCCAGTGGTAGACAGGGAAGCACAGATACGCAGTATTTT
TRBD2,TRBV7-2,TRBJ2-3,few,CASSLGLAGGRLGGTQYF,TGTGCCAGCAGCTTAGGACTAGCGGGAGGTCGGCTTGGAGGTACGCAGTATTTT
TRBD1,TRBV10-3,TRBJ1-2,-,CAITLDRDGYTF,TGTGCCATCACTTTGGACAGGGACGGCTACACCTTC
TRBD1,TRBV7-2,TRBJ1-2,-,CASSLAGGGGYGYTF,TGTGCCAGCAGCTTAGCAGGGGGCGGTGGCTATGGCTACACCTTC
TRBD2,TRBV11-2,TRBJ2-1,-,CASSLSGGAWNEQFF,TGTGCCAGCAGCCTTAGCGGGGGGGCCTGGAATGAGCAGTTCTTC
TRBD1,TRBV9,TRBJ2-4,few,CASSIDTGTGSVIQYF,TGTGCCAGCAGCATCGACACCGGGACAGGGAGTGTCATTCAGTACTTC
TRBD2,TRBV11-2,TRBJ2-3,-,CASSRTSGGARDTQYF,TGTGCCAGCAGCCGGACTAGCGGGGGGGCCCGAGATACGCAGTATTTT
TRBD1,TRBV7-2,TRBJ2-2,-,CASTPDRGYNTGELFF,TGTGCCAGCACCCCGGACAGGGGATATAACACCGGGGAGCTGTTTTTT
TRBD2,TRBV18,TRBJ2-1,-,CASSPVGEGFYNEQFF,TGTGCCAGCTCACCCGTCGGGGAGGGTTTTTACAATGAGCAGTTCTTC
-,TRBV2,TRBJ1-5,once,CASSFSDKTNQPQHF,TGTGCCAGCAGTTTTTCTGACAAGACGAATCAGCCCCAGCATTTT
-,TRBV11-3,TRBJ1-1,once,CASAVGGADTEAFF,TGTGCCAGCGCCGTCGGGGGGGCCGACACTGAAGCTTTCTTT
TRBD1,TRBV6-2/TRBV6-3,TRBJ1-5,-,CASSPTGFNQPQHF,TGTGCCAGCAGTCCGACAGGGTTCAATCAGCCCCAGCATTTT